Shown below are 25 T cell receptor beta chains from a single sample sequenced in a study of regulatory T cells in long-lasting Graves disease. CDR3 regions were amplified by Arm-PCR using iRepertoire HTBI primers to build TCR beta libraries. In TCRdb, the multiplex PCR reads were re-called with MiXCR into one record per CDR3 protein. The data show about 660,000 distinct CDR3 sequences, with approximately 31% seen just once and about two fifths held by the top ten. Time point noted: persistent/refractory GD, antithyroid drugs over 5 years with positive TRAb. Scientists built the TCR library using RNA that was extracted from PBMCs. The sample consisted of peripheral blood mononuclear cells (PBMCs), taken when the disease was refractory, from a patient treated with antithyroid drugs. These receptors all come from a female donor with Graves disease.

The chain is built from TRBV10-3 and TRBJ2-1, with D possibly matching TRBD2 (6 bases). This CDR3 spans 11 amino acids. Looked up from germline, CDR1 is ENHRY and CDR2 is SYGVKD. Trimming took off 10 bases at V and 6 bases at J, with 10 bases between the two ends. CDR3 DNA sequence: TGTGCCACGGGGACTGGCAATGAGCAGTTCTTC. Protein sequence: CATGTGNEQFF.

The chain uses TRBV29-1 and TRBJ1-3, with 10 bases aligning to TRBD1. Germline trimming cut 0 bases from V and 7 bases from J; bases unmatched to any gene: 12. The germline V gene has CDR1 SQVTM and CDR2 ANQGSEA. The CDR3 is 17 amino acids. The CDR3 nucleotides are TGCAGCGTTGAAGATAGGTTCGGGGACAGGGGATGGAACACCATATATTTT. Protein product: CSVEDRFGDRGWNTIYF.

The V gene is TRBV27, the J gene TRBJ2-7, with TRBD2 matching 7 bases. This CDR3 contains 14 residues. The V gene end was trimmed by 5 bases and the J gene end by 4 bases; junction bases not matched to a gene: 8. The germline CDR1 and CDR2 sequences are MNHEY and SMNVEV (reference sequence). The CDR3 coding sequence is TGTGCCAGCAGTCCCACTAGCGTTCCTTACGAGCAGTACTTC. Protein sequence: CASSPTSVPYEQYF.

At least ten counts were recorded for this clonotype. The chain carries TRBV2 and TRBJ1-5, with D tentatively TRBD1 (6 bases). The CDR3 length is 14 residues. V was clipped by 0 bases and J by 7 bases, with 10 bases between them. Germline V gives CDR1 SNHLY, CDR2 FYNNEI. The CDR3 loop reads CASSEARGRQPQHF. The CDR3 DNA reads TGTGCCAGCAGTGAAGCGCGGGGGCGGCAGCCCCAGCATTTT.

The chain carries TRBV5-1 and TRBJ1-1; D gene unclear. Trimming removed 1 base from V and 6 bases from J, with 10 bases in between. Per the germline V gene, CDR1 is SGHRS and CDR2 is YFSETQ. The CDR3 is made up of 13 amino acids. CDR3 region: CASSLKTGAEAFF. CDR3 coding DNA: TGCGCCAGCAGCTTGAAGACTGGCGCTGAAGCTTTCTTT.

The chain carries TRBV27 and TRBJ1-6, with TRBD1 identical over 7 bases. The trim removed 6 bases at V and 10 bases at J, leaving 9 bases unmatched. Germline V lookup: CDR1 MNHEY, CDR2 SMNVEV (reference sequence). The CDR3 runs 14 residues. CDR3 amino acids: CASRQGVRDSPLHF. Written as DNA, the CDR3 is TGTGCCAGCAGGCAGGGGGTTCGAGACTCACCCCTCCACTTT.

A few counts support this clonotype. The rearrangement links TRBV10-1 to TRBJ2-5; D unclear. The CDR3 consists of 14 residues. The V and J ends lost 2 bases and 5 bases respectively, with 12 bases between them. Germline V gene data show CDR1 as WNHNN and CDR2 as SYGVQD (reference sequence). CDR3 DNA sequence: TGCGCCAGCAGTGAGAGGGCCGACGGGGAGACCCAGTACTTC. Amino acid sequence: CASSERADGETQYF.

This clonotype came up many times. The chain uses TRBV7-2 and TRBJ2-5; 9 positions agree with TRBD2. Trimming at V came to 6 bases and at J to 5 bases, leaving 7 bases not matched to a gene. The CDR3 length is 14 residues. Germline CDR1 and CDR2: SGHTA and FQGNSA. DNA for the CDR3: TGTGCCAGCAGACCAGCGGGAGGCTATGAGACCCAGTACTTC. Translating it yields CASRPAGGYETQYF.

In its sample, this clonotype was seen once. V is TRBV7-9 and J is TRBJ1-1; D is possibly TRBD1 (6 bases). V was clipped by 2 bases and J by 6 bases, with 10 bases between them. Germline CDR1 is SEHNR and CDR2 is FQNEAQ (reference sequence). This CDR3 is built from 13 residues. CDR3 sequence (DNA): TGTGCCAGCAGCTTACAGGGGCTCGCTGAAGCTTTCTTT. Its protein product is CASSLQGLAEAFF.

This clonotype showed up just a few times. The chain is built from TRBV19 and TRBJ1-1, with D perhaps matching TRBD1 (5 bases). Germline lookup yields CDR1 LNHDA and CDR2 SQIVND (reference sequence). This CDR3 is built from 14 residues. The germline V and J ends were trimmed by 1 base and 7 bases, with 13 bases remaining between them. The DNA for the CDR3 is TGTGCCAGTAGTATAGGGGGCGCAGCGGGTGAAGCTTTCTTT. Its translation is CASSIGGAAGEAFF.

This chain links TRBV20-1 with TRBJ2-1; 10 nucleotides match TRBD1. Germline lookup yields CDR1 DFQATT and CDR2 SNEGSKA (reference sequence). The CDR3 has 14 residues. Trimming cost V 3 bases and J 3 bases; bases outside gene matches: 2. DNA of the CDR3: TGCAGTGCTAGTGGGGACAGGGGCTACAATGAGCAGTTCTTC. This sequence encodes CSASGDRGYNEQFF.

This clonotype came up a few times. This sequence joins TRBV11-2 and TRBJ2-5; 13 bases fit TRBD2. Germline assignment: CDR1 SGHAT and CDR2 FQNNGV. The CDR3 loop spans 16 amino acids. The V gene end was trimmed by 5 bases and the J gene end by 0 bases; junction bases not matched to a gene: 3. In DNA, the CDR3 is TGTGCCAGCAGCCACGGGACTAGCGGGAACCAAGAGACCCAGTACTTC. Translation: CASSHGTSGNQETQYF.

This clonotype was observed many times. The rearrangement links TRBV28 to TRBJ1-1; maybe TRBD1 (5 bases). CDR1 MDHEN and CDR2 SYDVKM come from the germline V gene. This CDR3 has 14 amino acids. The V end was cut by 7 bases, the J end by 3 bases, with 15 bases between. This chain's CDR3 is CASTPGPGYTEAFF. The CDR3 coding sequence is TGTGCCAGCACCCCGGGGCCGGGGTACACTGAAGCTTTCTTT.

This clonotype was seen a few times. The V gene is TRBV25-1, the J gene TRBJ1-6, with D possibly being TRBD1 (6 bases). Germline V gene sequence: CDR1 MGHDK, CDR2 SYGVNS. V dropped 6 bases and J dropped 8 bases, with 17 bases sitting between them. CDR3 length equals 15 residues. CDR3 residues: CASRGWGQGDSPLHF. CDR3 bases: TGTGCCAGCAGGGGTTGGGGGCAGGGCGATTCACCCCTCCACTTT.

This clonotype was detected many times. The chain is built from TRBV7-3 and TRBJ1-5, with D perhaps matching TRBD1 (5 bases). Between the trimmed V and J ends, which lost 5 bases and 0 bases, there was a span of 11 bases. Germline assignment: CDR1 SGHTA and CDR2 FQGTGA. The CDR3 sequence is 15 residues long. CDR3 sequence reads: CASSPRADSNQPQHF. The CDR3 DNA is TGTGCCAGCAGCCCCAGGGCAGATAGCAATCAGCCCCAGCATTTT.

This clonotype was recorded many times. This rearrangement joins TRBV6-1 to TRBJ1-2, with no clear D. Per the germline V gene, CDR1 is MNHNS and CDR2 is SASEGT. The CDR3 sequence is 16 residues long. The ends were cut back, 4 bases at V and 4 bases at J, with 19 bases in the middle. The CDR3 bases are TGTGCCAGCAGTGTGTCTCTAGGTGTCGAGAGCTATGGCTACACCTTC. Translation gives CASSVSLGVESYGYTF.

J is TRBJ1-1 and V is TRBV10-3; D gene unclear. The CDR3 sequence is 13 residues long. With 8 bases removed from V and 5 bases from J, the gap between germline ends came to 15 bases. The V gene's germline CDR1 is ENHRY and CDR2 SYGVKD. This chain's CDR3 is CAISYGGPTEAFF. The CDR3 DNA sequence: TGTGCCATCTCGTACGGCGGACCAACTGAAGCTTTCTTT.

Written as DNA, the CDR3 is TGTGCCAGCAGCTGGACACCGCGGGGCACTGAAGCTTTCTTT. Protein sequence: CASSWTPRGTEAFF. The V call is TRBV28, the J call TRBJ1-1; possible D gene TRBD1, 5 bases. Trimming cost V 6 bases and J 4 bases, with 15 bases left between them. Germline assignment: CDR1 MDHEN and CDR2 SYDVKM. This CDR3 region has 14 residues.

The chain combines TRBV6-2 or TRBV6-3 with TRBJ2-7; D uncertain. The length of the CDR3 is 17 residues. Germline CDR1 MNHEY, CDR2 SVGEGT. The V and J ends lost 5 bases and 1 base respectively, with 21 bases between them. The CDR3 spells CASSRPAGPAESYEQYF. CDR3 sequence (DNA): TGTGCCAGCAGTAGACCCGCCGGACCCGCGGAGTCCTACGAGCAGTACTTC.

This clonotype came up many times. This sequence joins TRBV28 and TRBJ1-5, with 11 nucleotides matching TRBD1. CDR1 and CDR2 from the germline V gene are MDHEN and SYDVKM. The V gene end was trimmed by 5 bases and the J gene end by 5 bases; junction bases not matched to a gene: 5. This CDR3 is 15 amino acids long. CDR3 bases: TGTGCCAGCAGTCCCGGGACAGGGGGATATCAGCCCCAGCATTTT. Translating it yields CASSPGTGGYQPQHF. Complete variable domain (other parts from reference TRBV28 and TRBJ1-5): DVKVTQSSRYLVKRTGEKVFLECVQDMDHENMFWYRQDPGLGLRLIYFSYDVKMKEKGDIPEGYSVSREKKERFSLILESASTNQTSMYLCASSPGTGGYQPQHFGDGTRLSIL.

This clonotype was detected a few times. This may be a read error: a much more frequent sequence differs by one nucleotide. The chain joins TRBV6-1 to TRBJ1-1; D is unresolved. The ends were cut back, 6 bases at V and 4 bases at J, with 9 bases in the middle. Germline V gene sequence: CDR1 MNHNS, CDR2 SASEGT. The CDR3 spans 12 residues. The CDR3 loop is CASRGFGTEAFF. DNA of the CDR3: TGTGCCAGCAGGGGATTTGGCACTGAAGCTTTCTTT.

The chain employs TRBV12-3 or TRBV12-4 and TRBJ2-7; D possibly corresponds to TRBD1 (7 bases). V was shortened by 7 bases and J by 6 bases, with 10 bases between the two germline ends. The CDR3 contains 11 residues. CDR3 region: CASTQGGEQYF. The CDR3 bases are TGTGCCAGCACCCAGGGGGGCGAGCAGTACTTC.

This chain uses TRBV20-1 with TRBJ2-6; TRBD1 is a possible D gene (6 bases). With 6 bases removed from V and 1 base from J, the gap between germline ends came to 10 bases. This CDR3 is 14 amino acids long. Per germline, CDR1 DFQATT and CDR2 SNEGSKA (reference sequence). The CDR3 nucleotides read TGCAGTGCCCCACAGGGATCTGGGGCCAACGTCCTGACTTTC. It encodes CSAPQGSGANVLTF.

This clonotype came up many times. The chain couples TRBV6-2 or TRBV6-3 to TRBJ1-5; weak D call: TRBD1 (6 bases). V was shortened by 5 bases and J by 2 bases, with 16 bases between the two germline ends. CDR3 length: 16 residues. From germline, CDR1 is MNHEY and CDR2 SVGEGT. CDR3: CASSEGTRMGNQPQHF. In nucleotides, the CDR3 is TGTGCCAGCAGTGAAGGGACACGGATGGGCAATCAGCCCCAGCATTTT.

The gene calls are TRBV7-6 and TRBJ2-7, with TRBD2 identical over 13 bases. J lost 3 bases, V lost 3 bases, and 8 bases had no gene match. CDR1 and CDR2 (germline): SGHVS, FNYEAQ. This CDR3 has 17 amino acids. Here the CDR3 DNA reads TGTGCCAGCAGCTTGGGGACTAGCGGGATAGCCGTCTACGAGCAGTACTTC. This sequence encodes CASSLGTSGIAVYEQYF.